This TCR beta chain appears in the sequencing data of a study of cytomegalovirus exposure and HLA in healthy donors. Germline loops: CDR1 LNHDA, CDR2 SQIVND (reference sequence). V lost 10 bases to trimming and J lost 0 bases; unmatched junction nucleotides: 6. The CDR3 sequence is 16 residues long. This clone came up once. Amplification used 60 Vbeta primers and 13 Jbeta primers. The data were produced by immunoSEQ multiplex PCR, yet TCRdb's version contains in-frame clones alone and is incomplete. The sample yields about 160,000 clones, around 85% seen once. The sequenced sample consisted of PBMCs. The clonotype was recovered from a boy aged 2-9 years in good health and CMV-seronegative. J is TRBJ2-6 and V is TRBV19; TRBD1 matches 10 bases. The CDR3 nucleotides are TGTGCCACCTCGGACAGGGGGGCCTCTGGGGCCAACGTCCTGACTTTC. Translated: CATSDRGASGANVLTF.